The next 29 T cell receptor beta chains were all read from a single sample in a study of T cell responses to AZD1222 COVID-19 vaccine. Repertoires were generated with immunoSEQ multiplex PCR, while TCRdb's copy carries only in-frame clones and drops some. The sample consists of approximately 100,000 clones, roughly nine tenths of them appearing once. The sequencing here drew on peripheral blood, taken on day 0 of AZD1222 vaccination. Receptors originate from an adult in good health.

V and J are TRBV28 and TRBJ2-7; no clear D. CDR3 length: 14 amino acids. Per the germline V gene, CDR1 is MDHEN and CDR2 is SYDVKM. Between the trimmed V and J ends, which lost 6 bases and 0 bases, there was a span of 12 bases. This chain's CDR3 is CASSFDQVSYEQYF. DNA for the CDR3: TGTGCCAGCAGCTTCGACCAAGTCTCCTACGAGCAGTACTTC.

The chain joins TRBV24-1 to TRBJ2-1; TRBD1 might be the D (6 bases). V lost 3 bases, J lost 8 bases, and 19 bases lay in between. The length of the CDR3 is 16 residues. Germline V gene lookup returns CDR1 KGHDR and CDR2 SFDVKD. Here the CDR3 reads CATSDHPRGTGDEQFF. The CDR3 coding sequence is TGTGCCACCAGTGATCACCCCAGGGGAACGGGCGATGAGCAGTTCTTC.

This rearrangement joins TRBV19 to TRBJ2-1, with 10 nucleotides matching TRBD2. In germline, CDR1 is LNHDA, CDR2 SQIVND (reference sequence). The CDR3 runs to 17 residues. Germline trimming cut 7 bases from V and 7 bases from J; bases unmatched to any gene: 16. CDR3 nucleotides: TGTGCCAGTACCCCTAGAGGAAGGGCTAGCGGGAGAAATGAGCAGTTCTTC. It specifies CASTPRGRASGRNEQFF.

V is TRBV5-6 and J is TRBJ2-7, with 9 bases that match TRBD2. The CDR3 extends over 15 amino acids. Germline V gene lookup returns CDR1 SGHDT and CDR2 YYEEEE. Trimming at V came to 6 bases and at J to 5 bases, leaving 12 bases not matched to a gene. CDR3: CASTQAVTSGDEQYF. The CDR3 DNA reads TGTGCCAGCACCCAGGCGGTGACTAGCGGTGACGAGCAGTACTTC.

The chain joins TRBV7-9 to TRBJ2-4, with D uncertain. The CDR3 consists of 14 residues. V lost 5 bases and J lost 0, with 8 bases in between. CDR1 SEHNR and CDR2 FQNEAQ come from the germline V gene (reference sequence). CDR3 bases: TGTGCCAGCAGCCGTGCCCTAGCCAAAAACATTCAGTACTTC. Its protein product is CASSRALAKNIQYF.

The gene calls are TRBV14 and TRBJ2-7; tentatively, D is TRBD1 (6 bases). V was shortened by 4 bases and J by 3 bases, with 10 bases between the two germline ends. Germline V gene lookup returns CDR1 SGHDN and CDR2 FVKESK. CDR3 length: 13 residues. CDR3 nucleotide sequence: TGTGCCAGCAGCCGAGGACAGCTCTACGAGCAGTACTTC. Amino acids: CASSRGQLYEQYF. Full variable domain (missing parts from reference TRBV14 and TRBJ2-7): EAGVTQFPSHSVIEKGQTVTLRCDPISGHDNLYWYRRVMGKEIKFLLHFVKESKQDESGMPNNRFLAERTGGTYSTLKVQPAELEDSGVYFCASSRGQLYEQYFGPGTRLTVT.

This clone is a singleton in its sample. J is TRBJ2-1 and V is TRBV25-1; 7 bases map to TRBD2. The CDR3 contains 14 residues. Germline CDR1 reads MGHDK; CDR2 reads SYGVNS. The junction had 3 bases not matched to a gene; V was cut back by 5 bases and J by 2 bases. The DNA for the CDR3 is TGTGCCAGCAGTAGGGAGGGACCCTACAATGAGCAGTTCTTC. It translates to CASSREGPYNEQFF. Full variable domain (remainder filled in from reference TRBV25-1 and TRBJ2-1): EADIYQTPRYLVIGTGKKITLECSQTMGHDKMYWYQQDPGMELHLIHYSYGVNSTEKGDLSSESTVSRIRTEHFPLTLESARPSHTSQYLCASSREGPYNEQFFGPGTRLTVL.

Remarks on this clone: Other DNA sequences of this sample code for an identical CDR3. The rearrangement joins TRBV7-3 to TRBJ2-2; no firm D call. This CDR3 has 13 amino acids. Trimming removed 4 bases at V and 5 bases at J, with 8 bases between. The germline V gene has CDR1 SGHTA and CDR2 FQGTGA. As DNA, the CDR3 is TGTGCCAGCAGCTCGCTCGGGACCGGGGAGCTGTTTTTT. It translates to CASSSLGTGELFF.

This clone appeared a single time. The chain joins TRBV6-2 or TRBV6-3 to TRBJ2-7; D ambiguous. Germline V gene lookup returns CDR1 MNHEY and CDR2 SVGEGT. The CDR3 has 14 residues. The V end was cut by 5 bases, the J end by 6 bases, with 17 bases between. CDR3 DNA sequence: TGTGCCAGCAGTCGGATAGATATGATGGGCGAGCAGTACTTC. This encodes CASSRIDMMGEQYF.

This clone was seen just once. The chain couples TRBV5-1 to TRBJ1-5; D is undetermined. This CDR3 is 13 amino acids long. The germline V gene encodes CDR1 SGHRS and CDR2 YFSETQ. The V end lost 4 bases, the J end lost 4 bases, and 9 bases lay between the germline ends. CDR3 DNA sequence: TGCGCCAGCAGCCCGCTGTCGAATCAGCCCCAGCATTTT. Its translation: CASSPLSNQPQHF.

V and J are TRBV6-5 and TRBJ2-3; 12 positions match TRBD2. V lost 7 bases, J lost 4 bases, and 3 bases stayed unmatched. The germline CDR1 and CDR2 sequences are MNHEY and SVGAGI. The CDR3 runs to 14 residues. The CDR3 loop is CASTLAGGPDTQYF. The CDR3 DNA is TGTGCCAGCACACTAGCGGGAGGCCCAGATACGCAGTATTTT.

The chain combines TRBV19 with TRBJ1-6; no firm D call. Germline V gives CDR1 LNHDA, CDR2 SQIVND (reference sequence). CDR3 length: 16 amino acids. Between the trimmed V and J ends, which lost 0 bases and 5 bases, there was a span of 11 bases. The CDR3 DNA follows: TGTGCCAGTAGTATAGATTCGATCCGAGATAATTCACCCCTCCACTTT. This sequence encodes CASSIDSIRDNSPLHF.

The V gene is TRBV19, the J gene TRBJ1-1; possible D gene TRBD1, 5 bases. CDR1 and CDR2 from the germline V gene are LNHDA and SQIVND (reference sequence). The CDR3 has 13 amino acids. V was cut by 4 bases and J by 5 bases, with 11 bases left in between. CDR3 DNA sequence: TGTGCCAGTAGTACGGGGGGTAAGACTGAAGCTTTCTTT. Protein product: CASSTGGKTEAFF.

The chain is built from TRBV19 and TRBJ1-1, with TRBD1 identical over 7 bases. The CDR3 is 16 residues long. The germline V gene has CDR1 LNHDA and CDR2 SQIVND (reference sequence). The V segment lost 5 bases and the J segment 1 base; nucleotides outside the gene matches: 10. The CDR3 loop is CASSPDRAAGNTEAFF. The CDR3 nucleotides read TGTGCCAGTAGTCCAGACAGGGCGGCGGGGAACACTGAAGCTTTCTTT.

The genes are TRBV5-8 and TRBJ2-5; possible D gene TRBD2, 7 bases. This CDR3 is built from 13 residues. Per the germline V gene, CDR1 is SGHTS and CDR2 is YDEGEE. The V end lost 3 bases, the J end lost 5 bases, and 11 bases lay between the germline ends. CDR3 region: CASSSGGQETQYF. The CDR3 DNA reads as TGTGCCAGCAGCTCCGGGGGGCAGGAGACCCAGTACTTC.

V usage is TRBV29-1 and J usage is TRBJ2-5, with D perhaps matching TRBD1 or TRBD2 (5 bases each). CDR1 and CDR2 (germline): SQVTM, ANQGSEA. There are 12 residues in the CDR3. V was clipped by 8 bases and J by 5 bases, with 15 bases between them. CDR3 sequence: CSTQRAGETQYF. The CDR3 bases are TGCAGCACCCAGAGGGCAGGGGAGACCCAGTACTTC. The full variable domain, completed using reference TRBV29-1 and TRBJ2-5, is SAVISQKPSRDICQRGTSLTIQCQVDSQVTMMFWYRQQPGQSLTLIATANQGSEATYESGFVIDKFPISRPNLTFSTLTVSNMSPEDSSIYLCSTQRAGETQYFGPGTRLLVL.

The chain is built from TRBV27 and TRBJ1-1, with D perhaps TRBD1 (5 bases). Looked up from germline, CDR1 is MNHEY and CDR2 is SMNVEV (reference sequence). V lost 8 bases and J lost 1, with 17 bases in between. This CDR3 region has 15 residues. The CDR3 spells CASAFGGGANTEAFF. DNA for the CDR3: TGTGCCAGCGCCTTTGGGGGAGGGGCGAACACTGAAGCTTTCTTT.

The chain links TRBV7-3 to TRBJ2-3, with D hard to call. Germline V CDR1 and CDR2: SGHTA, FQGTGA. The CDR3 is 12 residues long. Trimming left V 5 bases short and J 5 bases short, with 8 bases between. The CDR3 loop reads CASSPSRDTQYF. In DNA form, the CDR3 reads TGTGCCAGCAGCCCCTCGAGAGATACGCAGTATTTT.

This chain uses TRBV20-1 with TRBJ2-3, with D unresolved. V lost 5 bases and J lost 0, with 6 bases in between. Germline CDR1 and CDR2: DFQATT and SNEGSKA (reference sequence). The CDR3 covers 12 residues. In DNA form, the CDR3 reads TGCAGTGCTCGTGAGAGCACAGATACGCAGTATTTT. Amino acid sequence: CSARESTDTQYF.

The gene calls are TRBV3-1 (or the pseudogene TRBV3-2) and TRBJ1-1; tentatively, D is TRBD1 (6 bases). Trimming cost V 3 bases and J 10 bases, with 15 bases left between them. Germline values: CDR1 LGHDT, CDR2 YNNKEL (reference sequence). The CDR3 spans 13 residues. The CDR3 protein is CASSQGGLGGAFF. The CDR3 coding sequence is TGTGCCAGCAGCCAGGGTGGGTTAGGGGGAGCTTTCTTT.

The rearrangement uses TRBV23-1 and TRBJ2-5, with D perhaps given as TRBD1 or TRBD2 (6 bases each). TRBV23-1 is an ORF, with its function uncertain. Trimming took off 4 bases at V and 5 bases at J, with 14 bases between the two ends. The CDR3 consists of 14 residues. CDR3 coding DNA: TGCGCCAGCAGTCTGGACAGCCGGGAGGAGACCCAGTACTTC. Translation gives CASSLDSREETQYF.

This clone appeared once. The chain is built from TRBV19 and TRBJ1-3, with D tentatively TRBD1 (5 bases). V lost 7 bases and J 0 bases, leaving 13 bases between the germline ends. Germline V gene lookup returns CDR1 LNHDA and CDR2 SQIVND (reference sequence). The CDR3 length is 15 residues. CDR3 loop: CASTRDWGSGNTIYF. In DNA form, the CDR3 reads TGTGCCAGTACCCGGGACTGGGGCTCTGGAAACACCATATATTTT.

The CDR3 loop is CASSRPSKSGEQYF. DNA of the CDR3: TGTGCCAGCAGCCGACCCTCTAAAAGTGGGGAGCAGTACTTC. V is TRBV6-2 or TRBV6-3 and J is TRBJ2-7; D gene ambiguous. Germline CDR1 reads MNHEY; CDR2 reads SVGEGT. V was pared by 6 bases and J by 7 bases, with 19 bases between. The CDR3 spans 14 residues.

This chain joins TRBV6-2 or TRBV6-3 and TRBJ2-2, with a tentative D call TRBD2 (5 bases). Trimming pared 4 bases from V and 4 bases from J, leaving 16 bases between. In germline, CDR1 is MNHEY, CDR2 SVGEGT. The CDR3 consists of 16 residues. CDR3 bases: TGTGCCAGCAGTTGGGTTGAGGGCTACTCCACCGGGGAGCTGTTTTTT. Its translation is CASSWVEGYSTGELFF.

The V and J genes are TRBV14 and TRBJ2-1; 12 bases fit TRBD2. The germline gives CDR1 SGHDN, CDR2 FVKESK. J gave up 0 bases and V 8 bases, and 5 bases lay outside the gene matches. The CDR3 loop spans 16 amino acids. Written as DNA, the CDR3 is TGTGCCAGCGGGACTAGCGGGCGAAGCTCCTACAATGAGCAGTTCTTC. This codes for CASGTSGRSSYNEQFF.

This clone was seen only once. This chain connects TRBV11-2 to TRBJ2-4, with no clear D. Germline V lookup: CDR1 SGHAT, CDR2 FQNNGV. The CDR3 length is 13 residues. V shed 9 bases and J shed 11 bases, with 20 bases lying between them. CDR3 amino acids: CASSLAHGPLQYF. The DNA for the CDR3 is TGTGCCAGTTCCCTCGCCCACGGGCCCCTTCAGTACTTC.

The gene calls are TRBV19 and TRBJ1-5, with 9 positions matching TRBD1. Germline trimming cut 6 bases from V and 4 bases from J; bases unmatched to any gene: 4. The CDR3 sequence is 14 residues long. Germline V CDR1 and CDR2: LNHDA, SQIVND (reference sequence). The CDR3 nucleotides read TGTGCCAGTAGCATCGGACAGGGGAATCAGCCCCAGCATTTT. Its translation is CASSIGQGNQPQHF.

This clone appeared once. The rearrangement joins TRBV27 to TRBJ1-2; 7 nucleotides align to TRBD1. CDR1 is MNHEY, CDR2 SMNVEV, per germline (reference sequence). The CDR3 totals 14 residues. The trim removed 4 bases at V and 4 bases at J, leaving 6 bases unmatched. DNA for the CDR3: TGTGCCAGCAGTTCCCAGGGACAGAGCTATGGCTACACCTTC. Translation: CASSSQGQSYGYTF.

In nucleotides, the CDR3 is TGTGCCAGTAGTATTGGGCGGATGGAGCCCCAGCATTTT. This codes for CASSIGRMEPQHF. The V call is TRBV19, the J call TRBJ1-5; D unresolved. Germline V gives CDR1 LNHDA, CDR2 SQIVND (reference sequence). V dropped 3 bases and J dropped 8 bases, with 11 bases sitting between them. The CDR3 runs to 13 residues.